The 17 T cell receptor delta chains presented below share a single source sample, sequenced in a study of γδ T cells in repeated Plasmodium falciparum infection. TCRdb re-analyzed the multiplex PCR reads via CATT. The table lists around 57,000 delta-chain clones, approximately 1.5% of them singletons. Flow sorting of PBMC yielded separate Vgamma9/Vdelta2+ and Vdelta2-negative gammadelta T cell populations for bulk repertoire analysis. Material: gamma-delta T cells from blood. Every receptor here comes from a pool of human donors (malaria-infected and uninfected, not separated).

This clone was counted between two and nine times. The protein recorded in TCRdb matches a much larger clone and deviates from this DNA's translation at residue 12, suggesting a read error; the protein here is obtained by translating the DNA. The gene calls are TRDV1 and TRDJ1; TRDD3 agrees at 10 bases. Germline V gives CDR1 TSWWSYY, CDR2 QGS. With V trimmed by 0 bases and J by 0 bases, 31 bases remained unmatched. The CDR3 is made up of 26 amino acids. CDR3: CALGELGVKGFPTGGFSHLYTDKLIF. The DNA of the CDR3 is TGTGCTCTTGGGGAACTAGGAGTCAAAGGCTTTCCGACTGGGGGATTCTCACACCTGTACACCGATAAACTCATCTTT.

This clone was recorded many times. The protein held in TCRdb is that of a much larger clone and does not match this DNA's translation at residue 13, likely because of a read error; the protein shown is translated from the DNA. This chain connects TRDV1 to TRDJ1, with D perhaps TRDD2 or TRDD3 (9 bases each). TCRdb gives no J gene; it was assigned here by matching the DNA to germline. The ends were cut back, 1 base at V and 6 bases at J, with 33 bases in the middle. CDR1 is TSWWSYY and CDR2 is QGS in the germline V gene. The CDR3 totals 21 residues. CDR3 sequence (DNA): TGTGCTCTTGGGGAACCCTCCTTCCTACTACGTTACCGGGGGATACTCAATAAACTCATCTTT. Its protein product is CALGEPSFLLRYRGILNKLIF.

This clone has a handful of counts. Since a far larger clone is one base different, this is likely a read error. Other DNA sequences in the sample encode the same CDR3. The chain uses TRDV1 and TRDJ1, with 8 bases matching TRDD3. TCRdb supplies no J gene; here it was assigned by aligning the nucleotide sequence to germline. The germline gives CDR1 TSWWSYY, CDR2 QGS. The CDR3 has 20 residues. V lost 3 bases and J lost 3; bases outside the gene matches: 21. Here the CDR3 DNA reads TGTGCTCTTGGGGATTCGTACTGGGGGTCTACCGGAGTCTGGCCCGATAAACTCATCTTT. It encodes CALGDSYWGSTGVWPDKLIF.

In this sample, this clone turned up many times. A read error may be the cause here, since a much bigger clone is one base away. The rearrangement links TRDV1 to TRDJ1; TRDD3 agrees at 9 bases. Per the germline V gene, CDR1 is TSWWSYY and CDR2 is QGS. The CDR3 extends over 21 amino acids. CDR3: CAPGETTGLLWGIRYTDKLIF. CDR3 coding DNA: TGTGCTCCTGGGGAAACCACCGGCCTTCTTTGGGGGATAAGGTACACCGATAAACTCATCTTT.

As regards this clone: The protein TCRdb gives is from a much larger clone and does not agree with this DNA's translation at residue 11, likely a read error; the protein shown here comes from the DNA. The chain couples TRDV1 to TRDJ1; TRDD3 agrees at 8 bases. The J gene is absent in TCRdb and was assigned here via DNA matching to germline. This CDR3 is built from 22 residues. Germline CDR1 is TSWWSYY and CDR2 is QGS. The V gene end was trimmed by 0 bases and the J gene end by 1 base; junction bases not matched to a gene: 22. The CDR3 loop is CALGELKASLVGGFTCTDKLIF. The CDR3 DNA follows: TGTGCTCTTGGGGAACTAAAGGCCTCCTTGGTTGGGGGATTCACCTGCACCGATAAACTCATCTTT.

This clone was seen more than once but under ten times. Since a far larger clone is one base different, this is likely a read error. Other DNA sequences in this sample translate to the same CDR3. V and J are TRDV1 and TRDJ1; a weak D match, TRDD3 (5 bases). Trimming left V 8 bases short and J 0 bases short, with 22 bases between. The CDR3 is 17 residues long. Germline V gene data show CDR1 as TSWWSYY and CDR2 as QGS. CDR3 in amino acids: CALLPSGGPEYTDKLIF. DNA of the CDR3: TGTGCTCTTTTACCGAGCGGGGGCCCAGAGTACACCGATAAACTCATCTTT.

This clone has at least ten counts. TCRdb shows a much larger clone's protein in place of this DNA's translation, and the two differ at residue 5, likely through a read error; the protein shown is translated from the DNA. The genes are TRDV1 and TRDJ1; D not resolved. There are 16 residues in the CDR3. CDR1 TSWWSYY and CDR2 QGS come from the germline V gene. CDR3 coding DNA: TGTGCTCTTGGGAAACTGCCCCCACCGTACACCGATAAACTCATCTTT. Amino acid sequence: CALGKLPPPYTDKLIF.

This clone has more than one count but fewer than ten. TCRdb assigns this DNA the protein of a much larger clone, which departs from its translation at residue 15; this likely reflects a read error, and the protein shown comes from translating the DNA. The CDR3 nucleotides are TGTGCCTGTGACACCCTCCAGGGGATACCTTACACCGATAAACCCATCTTT. It translates to CACDTLQGIPYTDKPIF. No J gene was assigned, while the V gene was called as TRDV2; the D segment call TRDD3 is taken from the table without a DNA check. CDR3 length equals 17 residues. Germline CDR1 is GEAIGNYY and CDR2 is EKD.

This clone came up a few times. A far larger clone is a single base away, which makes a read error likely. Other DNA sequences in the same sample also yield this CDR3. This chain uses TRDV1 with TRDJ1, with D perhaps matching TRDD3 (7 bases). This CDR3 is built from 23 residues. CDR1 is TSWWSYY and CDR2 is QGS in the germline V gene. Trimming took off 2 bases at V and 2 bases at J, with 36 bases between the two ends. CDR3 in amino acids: CALGEIGGTSSSYWGIRTDKLIF. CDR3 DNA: TGTGCTCTTGGGGAAATTGGGGGAACTTCCTCTTCATACTGGGGAATACGGACCGATAAACTCATCTTT.

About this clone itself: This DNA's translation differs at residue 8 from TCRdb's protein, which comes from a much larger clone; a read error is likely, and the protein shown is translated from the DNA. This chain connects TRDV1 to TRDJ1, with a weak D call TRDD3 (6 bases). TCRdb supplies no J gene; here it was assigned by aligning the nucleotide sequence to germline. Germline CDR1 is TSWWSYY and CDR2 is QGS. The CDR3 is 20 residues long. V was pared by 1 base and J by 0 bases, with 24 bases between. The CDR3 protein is CALGEQVSWGSYSYTDKLIF. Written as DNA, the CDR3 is TGTGCTCTTGGGGAACAAGTCAGTTGGGGGTCATACTCATACACCGATAAACTCATCTTT.

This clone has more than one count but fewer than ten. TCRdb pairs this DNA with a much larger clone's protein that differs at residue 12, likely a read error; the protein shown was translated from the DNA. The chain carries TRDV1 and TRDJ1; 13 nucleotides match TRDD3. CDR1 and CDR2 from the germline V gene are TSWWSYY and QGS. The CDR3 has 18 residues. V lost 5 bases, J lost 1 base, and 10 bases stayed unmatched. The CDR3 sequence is CALGMYWGIREATDKLIF. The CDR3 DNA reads TGTGCTCTTGGGATGTACTGGGGGATACGCGAGGCCACCGATAAACTCATCTTT.

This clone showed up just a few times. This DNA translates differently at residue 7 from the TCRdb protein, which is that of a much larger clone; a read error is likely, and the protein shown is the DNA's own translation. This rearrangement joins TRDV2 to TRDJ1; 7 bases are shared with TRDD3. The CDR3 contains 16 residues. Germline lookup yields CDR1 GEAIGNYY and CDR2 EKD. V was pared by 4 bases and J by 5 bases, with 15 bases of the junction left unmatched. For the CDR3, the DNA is TGTGCCTGTGAACCTGCGGTCAAATGGGGGAGAGATAAACTCATCTTT. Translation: CACEPAVKWGRDKLIF.

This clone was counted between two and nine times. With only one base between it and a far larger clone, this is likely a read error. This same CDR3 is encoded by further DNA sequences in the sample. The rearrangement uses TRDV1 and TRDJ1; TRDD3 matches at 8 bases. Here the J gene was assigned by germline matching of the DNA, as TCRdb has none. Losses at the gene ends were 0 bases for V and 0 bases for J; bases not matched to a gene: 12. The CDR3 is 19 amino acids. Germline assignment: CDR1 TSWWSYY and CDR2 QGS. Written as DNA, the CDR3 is TGTGCTCTTGGGGAACTTTATAACTCAGACTGGGGGTACACCGATAAACTCATCTTT. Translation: CALGELYNSDWGYTDKLIF.

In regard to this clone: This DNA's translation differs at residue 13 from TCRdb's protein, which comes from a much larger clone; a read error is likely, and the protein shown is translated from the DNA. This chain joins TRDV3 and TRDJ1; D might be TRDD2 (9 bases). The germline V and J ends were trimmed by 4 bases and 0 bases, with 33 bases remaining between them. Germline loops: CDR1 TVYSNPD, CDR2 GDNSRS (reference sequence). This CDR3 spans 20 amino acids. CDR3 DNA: TGTGCCTCCCTTCCTACGATGCCTGCTGGGGGACCCAGCCACACCGATAAACTCATCTTT. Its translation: CASLPTMPAGGPSHTDKLIF.

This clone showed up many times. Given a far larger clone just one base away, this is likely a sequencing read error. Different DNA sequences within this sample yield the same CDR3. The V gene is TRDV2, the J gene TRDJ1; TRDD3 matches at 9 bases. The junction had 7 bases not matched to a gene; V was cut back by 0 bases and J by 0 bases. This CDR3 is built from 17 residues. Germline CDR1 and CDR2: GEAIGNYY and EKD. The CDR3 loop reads CACDTLLGDPYTDKLIF. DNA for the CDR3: TGTGCCTGTGACACCCTACTGGGGGACCCATACACCGATAAACTCATCTTT.

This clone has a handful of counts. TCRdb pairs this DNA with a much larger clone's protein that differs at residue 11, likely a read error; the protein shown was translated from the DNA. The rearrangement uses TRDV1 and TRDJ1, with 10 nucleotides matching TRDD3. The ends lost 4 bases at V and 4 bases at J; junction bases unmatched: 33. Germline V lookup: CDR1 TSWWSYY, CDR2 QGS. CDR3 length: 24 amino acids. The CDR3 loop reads CALGVNHRGPRLGWGILNHDKLIF. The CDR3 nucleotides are TGTGCTCTTGGGGTAAACCATAGGGGGCCTCGACTGGGCTGGGGGATATTAAATCACGATAAACTCATCTTT.

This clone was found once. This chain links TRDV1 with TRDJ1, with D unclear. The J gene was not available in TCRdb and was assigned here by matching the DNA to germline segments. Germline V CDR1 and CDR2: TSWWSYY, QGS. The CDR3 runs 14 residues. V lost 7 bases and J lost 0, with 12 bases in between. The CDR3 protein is CALATRMYTDKLIF. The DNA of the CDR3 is TGTGCTCTTGCCACCCGCATGTACACCGATAAACTCATCTTT.